A single sample gave rise to the 23 T cell receptor beta chains below, sequenced in a study of blood T cells in healthy people across ages. PCR was performed a second time for roughly 7 to 12 cycles using a sample-barcoded 5' primer and a J-beta primer mix. MiXCR, applied by TCRdb to the 5' RACE reads, yields one record per CDR3 protein. The sample carries about 1.1 million distinct CDR3 sequences, around two fifths recorded once. The specimen sequenced was blood. The receptors were sampled from a man younger than 35 in good health.

J is TRBJ1-2 and V is TRBV20-1; D ambiguous. Germline values: CDR1 DFQATT, CDR2 SNEGSKA (reference sequence). V lost 3 bases, J lost 1 base, and 9 bases lay in between. The CDR3 loop spans 13 amino acids. For the CDR3, the DNA is TGCAGTGCTAGTCCCCAGAATAACTATGGCTACACCTTC. It translates to CSASPQNNYGYTF.

The chain combines TRBV5-1 with TRBJ2-3; TRBD1 agrees at 7 bases. The V segment lost 3 bases and the J segment 2 bases; nucleotides outside the gene matches: 6. Germline CDR1 reads SGHRS; CDR2 reads YFSETQ. There are 15 residues in the CDR3. CDR3 sequence: CASSSTGVLTDTQYF. The CDR3 coding sequence is TGCGCCAGCAGCTCCACAGGGGTCCTCACAGATACGCAGTATTTT.

This clonotype was seen only once. This chain uses TRBV20-1 with TRBJ1-3; the D is unclear. This CDR3 is 13 amino acids long. Trimming took off 5 bases at V and 2 bases at J, with 10 bases between the two ends. Germline V lookup: CDR1 DFQATT, CDR2 SNEGSKA (reference sequence). The CDR3 sequence: CSAEPAPGNTIYF. CDR3 nucleotide sequence: TGCAGTGCTGAACCGGCTCCTGGAAACACCATATATTTT.

The rearrangement uses TRBV20-1 and TRBJ2-1; 9 bases map to TRBD2. The trim removed 0 bases at V and 6 bases at J, leaving 6 bases unmatched. Germline assignment: CDR1 DFQATT and CDR2 SNEGSKA (reference sequence). The CDR3 is 15 amino acids. CDR3 in amino acids: CSARDASGALNEQFF. Written as DNA, the CDR3 is TGCAGTGCTAGAGACGCTAGCGGGGCCCTCAATGAGCAGTTCTTC.

This clonotype has at least ten counts. V and J are TRBV4-3 and TRBJ1-2; 9 bases fit TRBD1. With V trimmed by 1 base and J by 3 bases, 9 bases remained unmatched. Germline V gene data show CDR1 as LGHNA and CDR2 as YSLEER. The CDR3 extends over 17 amino acids. The CDR3 here is CASSQAGQGSNYYGYTF. The DNA of the CDR3 is TGCGCCAGCAGCCAAGCTGGACAGGGGTCCAACTACTATGGCTACACCTTC.

There are a few counts of this clonotype. This rearrangement joins TRBV20-1 to TRBJ2-1, with TRBD2 identical over 10 bases. CDR3 length: 13 residues. Germline V gene lookup returns CDR1 DFQATT and CDR2 SNEGSKA (reference sequence). V was clipped by 5 bases and J by 4 bases; unmatched bases: 2. The CDR3 sequence is CSAQLAGYNEQFF. CDR3 coding DNA: TGCAGTGCTCAACTAGCGGGGTACAATGAGCAGTTCTTC.

The rearrangement joins TRBV4-2 to TRBJ1-1; D unresolved. V dropped 3 bases and J dropped 1 base, with 9 bases sitting between them. The CDR3 is made up of 14 amino acids. Per germline, CDR1 LGHNA and CDR2 YNFKEQ. The CDR3 region is CASSHTRTNTEAFF. The CDR3 bases are TGTGCCAGCAGCCACACCCGGACGAACACTGAAGCTTTCTTT.

This clonotype was detected only a few times. The chain joins TRBV7-2 to TRBJ2-1; D unclear. V lost 1 base, J lost 3 bases, and 10 bases lay in between. CDR1 is SGHTA, CDR2 FQGNSA, per germline. This CDR3 region has 15 residues. CDR3 amino acids: CASSLVASHYNEQFF. CDR3 bases: TGTGCCAGCAGCTTAGTGGCCAGCCACTACAATGAGCAGTTCTTC.

The chain uses TRBV7-2 and TRBJ2-4, with a possible D match to TRBD2 (5 bases). Trimming removed 6 bases at V and 0 bases at J, with 15 bases between. The CDR3 is 16 residues long. Germline V gene sequence: CDR1 SGHTA, CDR2 FQGNSA. The CDR3 sequence is CASSHNPRVAKNIQYF. The CDR3 region has the DNA TGTGCCAGCAGTCACAATCCGAGGGTAGCCAAAAACATTCAGTACTTC.

The chain is built from TRBV12-3 or TRBV12-4 and TRBJ1-1; D ambiguous. The CDR3 extends over 13 amino acids. Trimming cost V 6 bases and J 1 base, with 9 bases left between them. CDR3 nucleotides: TGTGCCAGCAGAAACGATCCGAACACTGAAGCTTTCTTT. The encoded protein is CASRNDPNTEAFF.

The rearrangement joins TRBV6-1 to TRBJ1-2; D ambiguous. Germline CDR1 MNHNS, CDR2 SASEGT. The CDR3 contains 14 residues. The V gene lost 6 bases and the J gene lost 8 bases, with 19 bases spanning the gap. The DNA of the CDR3 is TGTGCCAGCAGCCCGAGTGAGGGAGCCCAGGGCTACACCTTC. Translation: CASSPSEGAQGYTF.

This clonotype came up many times. V usage is TRBV29-1 and J usage is TRBJ2-3; D ambiguous. This CDR3 region has 15 residues. V lost 6 bases and J lost 0, with 16 bases in between. From germline, CDR1 is SQVTM and CDR2 ANQGSEA. The CDR3 bases are TGCAGCGTGGCCCCGCTGACGACTAGCACAGATACGCAGTATTTT. This sequence encodes CSVAPLTTSTDTQYF.

The J gene is TRBJ1-2, the V gene TRBV7-2; D uncertain. Germline assignment: CDR1 SGHTA and CDR2 FQGNSA. Trimming cost V 8 bases and J 6 bases, with 22 bases left between them. The CDR3 is 15 amino acids. The CDR3 spells CTSYLMGRSGHGYTF. The CDR3 coding sequence is TGTACCAGCTACCTCATGGGCAGGTCTGGCCATGGCTACACCTTC.

This clonotype showed up just once. The V and J genes are TRBV9 and TRBJ1-3; 9 nucleotides line up with TRBD1. Germline V CDR1 and CDR2: SGDLS, YYNGEE. V gave up 3 bases and J gave up 0 bases; unmatched junction bases: 10. The length of the CDR3 is 18 residues. This CDR3 is CASSGGQGSRLSGNTIYF. In nucleotides, the CDR3 is TGTGCCAGCAGCGGGGGACAGGGCTCACGTCTCTCTGGAAACACCATATATTTT.

The chain employs TRBV5-1 and TRBJ2-5, with a possible D match to TRBD2 (5 bases). Germline-derived CDR1 and CDR2 are SGHRS and YFSETQ. CDR3 length equals 15 residues. V lost 3 bases to trimming and J lost 1 base, with 13 bases between them. The CDR3 loop reads CASSWTDWVQETQYF. CDR3 DNA: TGCGCCAGCAGCTGGACGGACTGGGTCCAAGAGACCCAGTACTTC.

This sequence joins TRBV20-1 and TRBJ2-3; D gene uncertain. Germline loops: CDR1 DFQATT, CDR2 SNEGSKA (reference sequence). V shed 4 bases and J shed 1 base, with 9 bases lying between them. The CDR3 totals 13 residues. The CDR3 reads CSAISSGTDTQYF. CDR3 DNA: TGCAGTGCTATCTCCAGCGGCACAGATACGCAGTATTTT.

The chain employs TRBV20-1 and TRBJ1-1; 8 bases are a match to TRBD1. J lost 6 bases, V lost 5 bases, and 11 bases had no gene match. The CDR3 length is 14 residues. Per the germline V gene, CDR1 is DFQATT and CDR2 is SNEGSKA (reference sequence). CDR3 coding DNA: TGCAGTGCTCGCAGGGGGCGCGGGTTCTCTGAAGCTTTCTTT. Translated, it gives CSARRGRGFSEAFF.

The V and J genes are TRBV19 and TRBJ2-3; unclear D gene. CDR1 is LNHDA, CDR2 SQIVND, per germline (reference sequence). V lost 5 bases, J lost 5 bases, and 17 bases lay in between. The CDR3 covers 15 residues. The CDR3 protein is CASSPRAANIDTQYF. The CDR3 bases are TGTGCCAGTAGTCCTAGGGCCGCGAACATAGATACGCAGTATTTT.

V and J are TRBV2 and TRBJ2-1; 7 bases line up with TRBD1. The V gene's germline CDR1 is SNHLY and CDR2 FYNNEI. The CDR3 covers 14 residues. V gave up 6 bases and J gave up 6 bases; unmatched junction bases: 8. The CDR3 loop reads CASRAGTALNEQFF. The CDR3, as DNA: TGTGCCAGCAGAGCCGGGACAGCCCTCAATGAGCAGTTCTTC.

This clonotype was seen more than once but under ten times. CDR3 DNA: TGTGCCAGCAGTACAATGGCCGGGGAGGCAGATACGCAGTATTTT. This translates into CASSTMAGEADTQYF. The chain employs TRBV6-2 or TRBV6-3 and TRBJ2-3; the D gene is possibly TRBD2 (6 bases). The germline gives CDR1 MNHEY, CDR2 SVGEGT. This CDR3 spans 15 amino acids. V gave up 5 bases and J gave up 4 bases, with 16 bases separating them.

The rearrangement uses TRBV6-5 and TRBJ2-7; 9 nucleotides match TRBD1. J was trimmed by 4 bases and V by 2 bases; bases with no gene match: 9. The CDR3 consists of 16 residues. CDR1 and CDR2 from the germline V gene are MNHEY and SVGAGI. The CDR3: CASSYTPGQGAYEQYF. For the CDR3, the DNA is TGTGCCAGCAGTTACACCCCGGGACAGGGAGCATACGAGCAGTACTTC.

The chain employs TRBV3-1 and TRBJ2-5; D is uncertain. Germline V CDR1 and CDR2: LGHDT, YNNKEL (reference sequence). V lost 3 bases, J lost 11 bases, and 25 bases lay in between. The CDR3 has 16 amino acids. CDR3 sequence reads: CASSHTTKPPWGEQYF. DNA of the CDR3: TGTGCCAGCAGCCATACTACCAAACCGCCGTGGGGTGAGCAGTACTTC.

This clonotype has only a few counts. J is TRBJ2-4 and V is TRBV12-3 or TRBV12-4; D possibly matches TRBD1 or TRBD2 (5 bases each). TRBJ2-5 explains the end of the DNA better; the J call may be wrong. The CDR3 loop spans 14 amino acids. CDR3 sequence reads: CASSSRLEGETQYF. As DNA, the CDR3 is TGTGCCAGCAGTTCCCGTCTAGAGGGGGAGACCCAGTACTTC.